This TCR beta chain was captured in a study of beta chain features in type 1 diabetes. Whole-study results and caveats: cDNA-based sequencing might over-represent cells highly expressing TCR. VDJ junctions in type 1 diabetes patients carried more deletions and fewer insertions. Although PCR might favor shorter templates, it would do so equally in patients and controls.

cDNA synthesis used the whole RNA isolate, giving expressed TCRB sequences. A few million reads, on average, came from each naive, central memory and regulatory T cell sample. Method: immunoSEQ multiplex PCR; TCRdb's copy keeps in-frame clones and lacks some. Of about 180,000 clones listed, about 12% are singletons. This clone turned up a few times. Its specificity is not known. In germline, CDR1 is GTSNPN, CDR2 SVGIG (reference sequence). With 6 bases removed from V and 2 bases from J, the gap between germline ends came to 7 bases. The CDR3 totals 11 residues. Sequenced material: central memory CD4+ T cells from blood. The receptor comes from a woman between 18 and 29 years old in good health. The V gene is TRBV30, the J gene TRBJ1-1, with D uncertain. CDR3 sequence: CACSLNTEAFF. DNA for the CDR3: TGTGCCTGTAGTCTAAACACTGAAGCTTTCTTT.